What follows are 12 T cell receptor beta chains derived from one specimen sequenced in a study of control samples from healthy donors and cancer patients. The method was immunoSEQ multiplex PCR; TCRdb's version includes in-frame clones alone and lacks a portion of them. The profile shows roughly 120,000 clones, approximately 88% of them singletons. The sequencing sample was made of PBMCs. These receptors originate from a woman aged 60-70 years with lung cancer.

This rearrangement joins TRBV9 to TRBJ2-1; a weak D match, TRBD2 (7 bases). The V gene lost 0 bases and the J gene lost 9 bases, with 16 bases spanning the gap. The CDR3 spans 15 residues. Germline V gene data show CDR1 as SGDLS and CDR2 as YYNGEE. CDR3 bases: TGTGCCAGCAGCGTAGTAGGTGCGGGGGCTGGTGAGCAGTTCTTC. The encoded protein is CASSVVGAGAGEQFF.

This chain connects TRBV7-8 to TRBJ2-1, with 7 bases identical to TRBD2. The CDR3 spans 16 residues. The germline CDR1 and CDR2 sequences are SGHVS and FQNEAQ. V was clipped by 5 bases and J by 6 bases; unmatched bases: 13. CDR3 DNA sequence: TGTGCCAGCAGCCGGGCCGTGCTAGCGGTACTCAATGAGCAGTTCTTC. This sequence encodes CASSRAVLAVLNEQFF.

The chain is built from TRBV5-1 and TRBJ1-1; D unclear. CDR1 and CDR2 (germline): SGHRS, YFSETQ. The CDR3 consists of 12 residues. V was clipped by 0 bases and J by 8 bases, with 8 bases between them. The CDR3 sequence is CASSLDYREAFF. Written as DNA, the CDR3 is TGCGCCAGCAGCTTGGATTATCGGGAAGCTTTCTTT.

The rearrangement links TRBV10-3 to TRBJ1-3; perhaps TRBD1 as D (6 bases). Per germline, CDR1 ENHRY and CDR2 SYGVKD. Trimming removed 6 bases at V and 7 bases at J, with 16 bases between. The CDR3 spans 14 residues. The CDR3 region has the DNA TGTGCCATCAGCCCAGGGGCAGGGAGGAACACCATATATTTT. It is translated as CAISPGAGRNTIYF.

The chain joins TRBV25-1 to TRBJ2-1; D is perhaps TRBD2 (7 bases). V lost 1 base and J 5 bases, leaving 18 bases between the germline ends. Germline CDR1 reads MGHDK; CDR2 reads SYGVNS. This CDR3 spans 17 amino acids. In DNA, the CDR3 is TGTGCCAGCAGTGAATCCCCGGGGGGCGGGCACCACAATGAGCAGTTCTTC. It is translated as CASSESPGGGHHNEQFF.

The chain couples TRBV5-6 to TRBJ2-1; perhaps TRBD2 as D (5 bases). This CDR3 comprises 17 residues. Germline CDR1 is SGHDT and CDR2 is YYEEEE. Trimming cost V 4 bases and J 4 bases, with 21 bases left between them. The CDR3 region has the DNA TGTGCCAGCAGCGTGTGGGGATACTTTCGGGGTTACAATGAGCAGTTCTTC. This sequence encodes CASSVWGYFRGYNEQFF.

This chain links TRBV19 with TRBJ2-1, with 7 bases aligning to TRBD2. The germline gives CDR1 LNHDA, CDR2 SQIVND (reference sequence). The J segment lost 2 bases and the V segment lost 2 bases, leaving 6 bases of the junction unmatched. The CDR3 sequence is 16 residues long. CDR3 nucleotide sequence: TGTGCCAGTAGTATACACGCGGGGGTCACCTACAATGAGCAGTTCTTC. Translation: CASSIHAGVTYNEQFF.

Concerning this clone: At one of its ends the junction is not consistent with the germline gene, which may arise from a read error. The chain has TRBV7-7 and TRBJ2-3; a possible D gene is TRBD1 (7 bases). Germline CDR1 reads SSHAT; CDR2 reads FNYEAQ (reference sequence). This CDR3 has 16 residues. DNA of the CDR3: TGTGCTAGCAGCTTATTCTCCGGAGGGGGCCCAGATACGCAGTATTTT. This translates into CASSLFSGGGPDTQYF.

The genes are TRBV29-1 and TRBJ2-1; 8 nucleotides line up with TRBD2. Germline assignment: CDR1 SQVTM and CDR2 ANQGSEA. The CDR3 extends over 12 amino acids. J lost 12 bases, V lost 3 bases, and 7 bases had no gene match. CDR3 amino acids: CSVDRGSGGQFF. For the CDR3, the DNA is TGCAGCGTTGATCGGGGAAGCGGGGGGCAGTTCTTC.

This chain links TRBV6-1 with TRBJ2-1, with D unresolved. Germline CDR1 is MNHNS and CDR2 is SASEGT. The V end was cut by 5 bases, the J end by 5 bases, with 10 bases between. The CDR3 is 13 amino acids. The CDR3 nucleotides read TGTGCCAGCAGTTATAATCTTGACAATGAGCAGTTCTTC. Its translation is CASSYNLDNEQFF.

This sequence joins TRBV5-1 and TRBJ2-2; D remains ambiguous. Germline V lookup: CDR1 SGHRS, CDR2 YFSETQ. The CDR3 covers 13 residues. Trimming took 1 base from V and 6 from J, leaving 7 bases between them. In DNA, the CDR3 is TGCGCCAGCAGCTTGAAGGGCCCCGGGGAGCTGTTTTTT. It yields the protein CASSLKGPGELFF.

This clone has a handful of counts. The V and J genes are TRBV4-2 and TRBJ1-4; the D is unclear. Deletions cut 1 base from V and 7 bases from J, with 19 bases between. CDR3 length: 17 residues. Germline CDR1 reads LGHNA; CDR2 reads YNFKEQ. Here the CDR3 reads CASSQADGSYEGEKLFF. The CDR3 nucleotides are TGTGCCAGCAGCCAAGCAGATGGGAGTTATGAGGGTGAAAAACTGTTTTTT.